One sample yielded the 29 T cell receptor beta chains listed below, sequenced in a study of T cells in Graves' hyperthyroidism and ophthalmopathy. Template material for amplifying TCR beta CDR3 regions consisted of RNA transcripts. RT-PCR in the first round (using the HTBI primer set) targeted the TCR CDR3. TCRdb re-called the multiplex PCR reads with MiXCR, one entry per CDR3 protein. In the table there are fewer than 750,000 distinct CDR3 sequences, 35% to 55% of which are singletons. The sample was peripheral blood or thyroid tissue (not recorded which). The receptors here all came from a woman in her late teens or twenties with Graves' hyperthyroidism.

This clonotype came up many times. J is TRBJ1-1 and V is TRBV12-3 or TRBV12-4; D possibly corresponds to TRBD1 (5 bases). Deletions cut 5 bases from V and 5 bases from J, with 18 bases between. This CDR3 is built from 15 residues. The CDR3 is CASSRGGIERTEAFF. The CDR3 nucleotides are TGTGCCAGCAGTAGGGGCGGGATCGAAAGGACTGAAGCTTTCTTT.

This clonotype was counted at least ten times. The V gene is TRBV11-3, the J gene TRBJ2-2, with 10 bases that match TRBD2. The CDR3 is 14 amino acids. V dropped 8 bases and J dropped 6; count of bases not matched to a gene: 6. Per germline, CDR1 SGHNT and CDR2 YENEEA. CDR3 nucleotides: TGTGCCAGCGCGAGCGGGAGGGCCGCCGGGGAGCTGTTTTTT. It specifies CASASGRAAGELFF. Complete variable domain (other parts from reference TRBV11-3 and TRBJ2-2): EAGVVQSPRYKIIEKKQPVAFWCNPISGHNTLYWYLQNLGQGPELLIRYENEEAVDDSQLPKDRFSAERLKGVDSTLKIQPAELGDSAVYLCASASGRAAGELFFGEGSRLTVL.

This sequence joins TRBV20-1 and TRBJ2-5, with 8 positions matching TRBD2. Germline lookup yields CDR1 DFQATT and CDR2 SNEGSKA (reference sequence). The ends lost 6 bases at V and 4 bases at J; junction bases unmatched: 10. The CDR3 has 14 residues. CDR3 sequence reads: CSARRSGRGETQYF. CDR3 in DNA: TGCAGTGCCAGGAGATCCGGGAGGGGAGAGACCCAGTACTTC.

The J gene is TRBJ1-5, the V gene TRBV29-1; D unclear. The CDR3 runs to 10 residues. The V end lost 8 bases, the J end lost 4 bases, and 6 bases lay between the germline ends. CDR1 SQVTM and CDR2 ANQGSEA come from the germline V gene. As DNA, the CDR3 is TGCAGCTTTAGGAATCAGCCCCAGCATTTT. This translates into CSFRNQPQHF. Using reference TRBV29-1 and TRBJ1-5 for the parts outside the CDR3, the full variable domain is SAVISQKPSRDICQRGTSLTIQCQVDSQVTMMFWYRQQPGQSLTLIATANQGSEATYESGFVIDKFPISRPNLTFSTLTVSNMSPEDSSIYLCSFRNQPQHFGDGTRLSIL.

V usage is TRBV12-5 and J usage is TRBJ2-7; D gene unclear. Germline values: CDR1 LGHNT, CDR2 FRNRAP. The CDR3 sequence is 18 residues long. Deletions cut 0 bases from V and 0 bases from J, with 18 bases between. CDR3 protein: CASGLVLNTDESSYEQYF. The CDR3 coding sequence is TGTGCTAGTGGTTTGGTACTAAACACCGACGAGAGCTCCTACGAGCAGTACTTC.

The chain couples TRBV20-1 to TRBJ1-2; possible D gene TRBD1, 6 bases. Germline V gene data show CDR1 as DFQATT and CDR2 as SNEGSKA (reference sequence). The CDR3 covers 12 residues. V was cut by 4 bases and J by 4 bases, with 10 bases left in between. In nucleotides, the CDR3 is TGCAGTGCTAACAGGGATGCCTATGGCTACACCTTC. It is translated as CSANRDAYGYTF.

The chain uses TRBV7-8 and TRBJ2-7; the D is unclear. Trimming took off 5 bases at V and 2 bases at J, with 10 bases between the two ends. CDR1 and CDR2 from the germline V gene are SGHVS and FQNEAQ. CDR3 length equals 13 residues. The CDR3 region is CASSPHTAYEQYF. CDR3 nucleotide sequence: TGTGCCAGCAGCCCCCACACGGCCTACGAGCAGTACTTC.

This clonotype was counted ten times or more. The rearrangement uses TRBV24-1 and TRBJ1-2; D remains unclear. CDR3 length equals 13 residues. Deletions cut 4 bases from V and 3 bases from J, with 8 bases between. The V gene's germline CDR1 is KGHDR and CDR2 SFDVKD. CDR3 residues: CATSESGYYGYTF. As DNA, the CDR3 is TGTGCCACCAGTGAGTCAGGCTACTATGGCTACACCTTC.

J is TRBJ2-2 and V is TRBV2; D uncertain. Deletions cut 10 bases from V and 3 bases from J, with 15 bases between. This CDR3 is built from 14 residues. Per the germline V gene, CDR1 is SNHLY and CDR2 is FYNNEI. This CDR3 is CANKPRRDTGELFF. CDR3 DNA: TGTGCCAACAAACCACGTCGGGACACCGGGGAGCTGTTTTTT. Variable domain in full (rest from reference TRBV2 and TRBJ2-2): EPEVTQTPSHQVTQMGQEVILRCVPISNHLYFYWYRQILGQKVEFLVSFYNNEISEKSEIFDDQFSVERPDGSNFTLKIRSTKLEDSAMYFCANKPRRDTGELFFGEGSRLTVL.

This clonotype was seen more than once but under ten times. The chain combines TRBV19 with TRBJ1-1, with 9 bases identical to TRBD1. Germline loops: CDR1 LNHDA, CDR2 SQIVND (reference sequence). V trimming: 4 bases; J trimming: 5 bases; junction bases outside the gene matches: 8. The CDR3 consists of 15 residues. CDR3 in DNA: TGTGCCAGTAGTAAGGGACAGGGTTTAGGGACTGAAGCTTTCTTT. This gives the protein CASSKGQGLGTEAFF.

V usage is TRBV10-3 and J usage is TRBJ1-1; perhaps TRBD1 as D (6 bases). The CDR3 is 14 residues long. The V end lost 6 bases, the J end lost 4 bases, and 15 bases lay between the germline ends. Per germline, CDR1 ENHRY and CDR2 SYGVKD. This CDR3 reads CAIRSPTGLTEAFF. The CDR3 DNA is TGTGCCATCAGGTCCCCGACAGGCCTCACTGAAGCTTTCTTT.

The chain recombines TRBV15 with TRBJ1-2; D possibly corresponds to TRBD1 (6 bases). V dropped 7 bases and J dropped 7 bases, with 16 bases sitting between them. Germline CDR1 reads LNHNV; CDR2 reads YYDKDF (reference sequence). CDR3 length: 13 residues. The CDR3 reads CATNHLTGAGYTF. Here the CDR3 DNA reads TGTGCCACCAACCACTTAACGGGGGCTGGCTACACCTTC. Full variable domain (remainder filled in from reference TRBV15 and TRBJ1-2): DAMVIQNPRYQVTQFGKPVTLSCSQTLNHNVMYWYQQKSSQAPKLLFHYYDKDFNNEADTPDNFQSRRPNTSFCFLDIRSPGLGDTAMYLCATNHLTGAGYTFGSGTRLTVV.

CDR3 DNA: TGCAGTGCTACCAGCTTAGCGGGACGCCTCTTGGGCGAGCAGTACTTC. This gives the protein CSATSLAGRLLGEQYF. The gene calls are TRBV20-1 and TRBJ2-7, with TRBD2 matching 8 bases. CDR1 and CDR2 (germline): DFQATT, SNEGSKA (reference sequence). V gave up 4 bases and J gave up 6 bases; unmatched junction bases: 17. CDR3 length: 16 residues.

The chain carries TRBV29-1 and TRBJ2-5; D is undetermined. V lost 0 bases, J lost 3 bases, and 8 bases lay in between. CDR1 SQVTM and CDR2 ANQGSEA come from the germline V gene. This CDR3 comprises 13 residues. CDR3 nucleotide sequence: TGCAGCGTTGAAGATCATAAGGAAGAGACCCAGTACTTC. Translation: CSVEDHKEETQYF. Filled out from reference TRBV29-1 and TRBJ2-5, the complete variable domain reads SAVISQKPSRDICQRGTSLTIQCQVDSQVTMMFWYRQQPGQSLTLIATANQGSEATYESGFVIDKFPISRPNLTFSTLTVSNMSPEDSSIYLCSVEDHKEETQYFGPGTRLLVL.

This clonotype showed up many times. The chain uses TRBV15 and TRBJ1-2; perhaps TRBD1 as D (5 bases). The germline gives CDR1 LNHNV, CDR2 YYDKDF (reference sequence). V dropped 0 bases and J dropped 0 bases, with 14 bases sitting between them. The CDR3 is made up of 17 amino acids. The CDR3 loop reads CATSRDPRDRTNYGYTF. The CDR3 nucleotides are TGTGCCACCAGCAGAGATCCCCGGGACCGAACTAACTATGGCTACACCTTC.

This clonotype was picked up many times. J is TRBJ2-7 and V is TRBV2; D is ambiguous. V was clipped by 10 bases and J by 2 bases, with 18 bases between them. The germline gives CDR1 SNHLY, CDR2 FYNNEI. There are 14 residues in the CDR3. CDR3 DNA sequence: TGTGCCACCATATCCGGCCTGTTCACCTACGAGCAGTACTTC. This gives the protein CATISGLFTYEQYF. Filled out from reference TRBV2 and TRBJ2-7, the complete variable domain reads EPEVTQTPSHQVTQMGQEVILRCVPISNHLYFYWYRQILGQKVEFLVSFYNNEISEKSEIFDDQFSVERPDGSNFTLKIRSTKLEDSAMYFCATISGLFTYEQYFGPGTRLTVT.

V is TRBV11-2 and J is TRBJ1-1, with D maybe TRBD1 (5 bases). This CDR3 is built from 14 residues. Per germline, CDR1 SGHAT and CDR2 FQNNGV. V was pared by 5 bases and J by 3 bases, with 13 bases between. CDR3: CASSPRGADTEAFF. The DNA of the CDR3 is TGTGCCAGCAGCCCCCGAGGGGCAGACACTGAAGCTTTCTTT.

This clonotype occurred many times. The CDR3 bases are TGCAGCGTTGGGGGACAGGGGCTATACGAGCAGTACTTC. It yields the protein CSVGGQGLYEQYF. V is TRBV29-1 and J is TRBJ2-7; TRBD1 agrees at 10 bases. J was trimmed by 4 bases and V by 4 bases; bases with no gene match: 4. The germline CDR1 and CDR2 sequences are SQVTM and ANQGSEA. The CDR3 has 13 amino acids.

This clonotype was seen ten or more times. V usage is TRBV7-6 and J usage is TRBJ2-2; 8 bases fit TRBD2. This CDR3 contains 16 residues. The germline V gene encodes CDR1 SGHVS and CDR2 FNYEAQ. J was trimmed by 3 bases and V by 4 bases; bases with no gene match: 7. This CDR3 reads CASSWYPGGDTGELFF. In nucleotides, the CDR3 is TGTGCCAGCAGCTGGTACCCGGGAGGGGACACCGGGGAGCTGTTTTTT.

This clonotype was seen repeatedly, ten times or more. CDR3 sequence (DNA): TGTGCCAGCAACGGCTGGGGGGGGGGAAAAAGCTCCTACGAGCAGTACTTC. Its protein is CASNGWGGGKSSYEQYF. The V gene is TRBV7-9, the J gene TRBJ2-7; TRBD2 matches at 7 bases. This CDR3 is built from 17 residues. The V gene end was trimmed by 7 bases and the J gene end by 0 bases; junction bases not matched to a gene: 15. Germline CDR1 reads SEHNR; CDR2 reads FQNEAQ (reference sequence).

About this clonotype itself: This may come from a read error, since a much larger clone is one base off. V usage is TRBV19 and J usage is TRBJ1-4; D unresolved. This CDR3 region has 12 residues. Germline loops: CDR1 LNHDA, CDR2 SQIVND (reference sequence). This CDR3 reads CASSIYGEKLSF. CDR3 nucleotides: TGTGCCAGTAGTATCTACGGTGAAAAACTGTCTTTT.

Ten or more counts support this clonotype. The CDR3 nucleotides read TGTGCCAGCAGCGGATTGACAGGGGCTAACTATGGCTACACCTTC. Its protein product is CASSGLTGANYGYTF. This chain connects TRBV5-7 to TRBJ1-2; 8 bases align to TRBD1. TRBV5-7 is known as an ORF, though its function is uncertain. Trimming cost V 4 bases and J 0 bases; bases outside gene matches: 5. This CDR3 is built from 15 residues.

This clonotype was counted ten times or more. The chain uses TRBV5-8 and TRBJ1-2; TRBD1 agrees at 7 bases. The V segment lost 4 bases and the J segment 7 bases; nucleotides outside the gene matches: 7. The CDR3 runs 13 residues. Germline CDR1 is SGHTS and CDR2 is YDEGEE. Written as DNA, the CDR3 is TGTGCCAGCAGCACCGACAGGGTTGGTGGCTACACCTTC. Amino acids: CASSTDRVGGYTF.

This clonotype was detected many times. The V call is TRBV6-5, the J call TRBJ2-7; D perhaps matches TRBD1 (6 bases). Germline V gene lookup returns CDR1 MNHEY and CDR2 SVGAGI. V was pared by 2 bases and J by 6 bases, with 11 bases between. The CDR3 runs 13 residues. CDR3 DNA: TGTGCCAGCAGTTACCCCGGACAGTTCGAGCAGTACTTC. It is translated as CASSYPGQFEQYF.

The chain joins TRBV7-9 to TRBJ2-5; 9 bases line up with TRBD1. The J call is doubtful: the DNA matches TRBJ1-6 better. The V gene's germline CDR1 is SEHNR and CDR2 FQNEAQ (reference sequence). The CDR3 runs 16 residues. CDR3: CASSRTGVFDNSPLHF. The CDR3 DNA reads as TGTGCCAGCAGCCGGACAGGGGTCTTTGATAATTCACCCCTCCACTTT.

As regards this clonotype: Relative to the germline gene, one junction end is altered; a read error may explain this. V and J are TRBV10-3 and TRBJ1-3; 7 bases match TRBD1. The germline gives CDR1 ENHRY, CDR2 SYGVKD. The CDR3 sequence is 17 residues long. The CDR3 reads CASSPWTGSSSGNTIYF. The CDR3 DNA reads as TGTGCCAGCAGTCCCTGGACAGGCTCAAGCTCTGGAAACACCATATATTTT.

The chain is built from TRBV4-2 and TRBJ2-7, with 9 bases matching TRBD2. From germline, CDR1 is LGHNA and CDR2 YNFKEQ. This CDR3 comprises 19 residues. V lost 1 base, J lost 2 bases, and 15 bases stayed unmatched. The chain's CDR3 is CASSQVGAGGASTTYEQYF. CDR3 in DNA: TGTGCCAGCAGCCAAGTCGGCGCGGGAGGGGCTTCAACTACCTACGAGCAGTACTTC.

Concerning this clonotype: One end of the junction is discordant with germline, which a read error may explain. The chain recombines TRBV13 with TRBJ1-1; the D gene is possibly TRBD1 (6 bases). The CDR3 is 14 residues long. Germline CDR1 reads PRHDT; CDR2 reads FYEKMQ (reference sequence). In DNA, the CDR3 is TGTGCCAGCAGCTGGTTTAGCGGGGGGGGCGAAGCCTTCTTT. The encoded protein is CASSWFSGGGEAFF. Drawing the rest from reference TRBV13 and TRBJ1-1, the complete variable domain is AAGVIQSPRHLIKEKRETATLKCYPIPRHDTVYWYQQGPGQDPQFLISFYEKMQSDKGSIPDRFSAQQFSDYHSELNMSSLELGDSALYFCASSWFSGGGEAFFGQGTRLTVV.

Many counts were recorded for this clonotype. The chain links TRBV19 to TRBJ1-5; 8 nucleotides line up with TRBD1. The CDR3 is made up of 15 amino acids. V was pared by 7 bases and J by 1 base, with 6 bases of the junction left unmatched. CDR1 LNHDA and CDR2 SQIVND come from the germline V gene (reference sequence). Here the CDR3 DNA reads TGTGCCAGTACCCGGGACAGGAGCAGCAATCAGCCCCAGCATTTT. Translated: CASTRDRSSNQPQHF.